This is a list of T cell receptor beta chains from one sample in a study of T-cell memory formation after mild COVID-19. Using its own MiXCR run on the 5' RACE reads, TCRdb lists one record per CDR3 protein. This sample has about 340,000 distinct CDR3 sequences, with 15% to 20% found just once. Specimen: PBMCs or a T cell subset sorted from them (not recorded which). The receptors come from a man aged 18 to 30 who had mild COVID-19 (a few samples of this study predate the infection). Cell type and time point are not known. CDR3s include the opening cysteine and the closing phenylalanine or tryptophan. The D gene is left open where the match is weak. The size entry is marked missing in some rows and otherwise reads once, few, many or a size class.

NA	NA	TRBV7-3	TRBJ2-3	CASGNGDTQYF	TGTGCCAGCGGTAACGGGGATACGCAGTATTTT
TRBD2	NA	TRBV20-1	TRBJ2-2	CSAPLTSGYTGELFF	TGCAGTGCCCCCCTGACTAGCGGGTACACCGGGGAGCTGTTTTTT
TRBD1	NA	TRBV7-9	TRBJ2-7	CASSQVPRDRGGNEQYF	TGTGCCAGCAGTCAAGTACCCCGGGACAGGGGAGGCAACGAGCAGTACTTC
NA	NA	TRBV6-2/TRBV6-3	TRBJ2-1	CASSYTPTRNEQFF	TGTGCCAGCAGTTACACCCCCACGCGCAATGAGCAGTTCTTC
TRBD2	few	TRBV7-6	TRBJ2-7	CASSQDSGASYEQYF	TGTGCCAGCAGCCAGGATAGCGGGGCCTCCTACGAGCAGTACTTC
NA	NA	TRBV7-8	TRBJ1-1	CASSLGLGGNTEAFF	TGTGCCAGCAGCTTAGGTTTAGGGGGGAACACTGAAGCTTTCTTT
NA	few	TRBV6-1	TRBJ1-6	CASSEWTRNNNSPLHF	TGTGCCAGCAGTGAATGGACCCGCAACAACAATTCACCCCTCCACTTT
NA	few	TRBV7-9	TRBJ1-6	CASSLRRDSPLHF	TGTGCCAGCAGCTTACGCAGGGATTCACCCCTCCACTTT
NA	NA	TRBV7-9	TRBJ2-5	CASSPLWETQYF	TGTGCCAGCAGCCCTCTCTGGGAGACCCAGTACTTC
NA	few	TRBV28	TRBJ1-3	CASRRNTIYF	TGTGCCAGCAGGAGAAACACCATATATTTT
NA	few	TRBV19	TRBJ2-1	CALSDGTKENEQFF	TGTGCCCTGTCGGATGGGACAAAAGAGAATGAGCAGTTCTTC
TRBD1	NA	TRBV4-1	TRBJ1-6	CASSHTLGQGVSPLHF	TGCGCCAGCAGCCATACGTTAGGACAGGGCGTTTCACCCCTCCACTTT
TRBD1	few	TRBV7-9	TRBJ1-2	CASSLIWTGGADNYGYTF	TGTGCCAGCAGCTTAATTTGGACAGGGGGCGCAGATAACTATGGCTACACCTTC
NA	NA	TRBV11-2	TRBJ1-5	CASSGGTRGQPQHF	TGTGCCAGCAGCGGCGGGACCCGGGGTCAGCCCCAGCATTTT